This T cell receptor (beta chain) was found in a study of vaccination and CD4 T cells after COVID-19. On the study more broadly: Vaccinees got either two BNT162b2 doses or two mRNA-1273 doses. Blood was drawn a median around 71 days post second dose, range 14 to 241.

About this clonotype: Its antigen is unidentified.

The study sequenced cultured CD4+ T cell DNA using the Oncomine TCR Beta short-read assay. Once CD4+ T cells had been cultured, genomic DNA was extracted from them. Via MiXCR, TCRdb re-called the PCR reads, giving one row per CDR3 protein. The sample has 9,500 to 10,000 distinct CDR3 sequences; 45% to 55% are singletons. Indicated treatment: roughly ten-day PBMC culture with coronavirus spike peptide pools or control peptides (ViraFEST assay). The study, taken as a whole, reports: The analysis of convalescent patients involved relatively few individuals and lacked early post-infection timepoints.

Sequencing was performed on CD4+ T cells from blood, cultured in vitro. The origin of this receptor is a human donor who had recovered from COVID-19.

The CDR3 sequence: CASSLAIGRGTDTQYF. The DNA of the CDR3 is TGCGCCAGCAGCTTGGCAATCGGCCGAGGCACAGATACGCAGTATTTT. V and J are TRBV5-1 and TRBJ2-3; D gene unclear. The CDR3 contains 16 residues. CDR1 and CDR2 (germline): SGHRS, YFSETQ. The V and J ends lost 0 bases and 1 base respectively, with 12 bases between them. The full variable domain, rest sourced from reference TRBV5-1 and TRBJ2-3, is KAGVTQTPRYLIKTRGQQVTLSCSPISGHRSVSWYQQTPGQGLQFLFEYFSETQRNKGNFPGRFSGRQFSNSRSEMNVSTLELGDSALYLCASSLAIGRGTDTQYFGPGTRLTVL.